The 26 T cell receptor beta chains below were found in one sample sequenced in a study of CD8+CD57+ T cells in acquired aplastic anemia. Using genomic DNA as the template, TCR beta VDJ and CDR3 profiling was carried out. MiXCR, applied by TCRdb to the reads, yields one record per CDR3 protein. The repertoire has 350,000 to 450,000 distinct CDR3 sequences, around 68% of them found once; the top ten carry 3% to 4.5%. Source material: sorted CD4+, CD8+, or CD8+CD57+ T cells (not recorded which) from PBMCs. These receptors were obtained from a human donor in good health, serving as a control.

In the case of this clonotype: A much larger clone lies a single base off, so this may be a read error. V gene TRBV25-1 combines with J gene TRBJ1-5; D remains unclear. V was clipped by 8 bases and J by 4 bases, with 6 bases between them. There are 11 residues in the CDR3. Germline loops: CDR1 MGHDK, CDR2 SYGVNS. Here the CDR3 reads CASGENQPQHF. The CDR3 nucleotides read TGTGCCAGCGGGGAAAATCAGCCCCAGCATTTT.

Worth noting for this clonotype: At one boundary the junction diverges from the germline segment, which might be a read error. V is TRBV7-3 and J is TRBJ2-7, with D possibly being TRBD2 (5 bases). The germline CDR1 and CDR2 sequences are SGHTA and FQGTGA. CDR3 length: 13 residues. The CDR3 protein is CASSLVGEHEQYF. The CDR3, as DNA: TGTGCTAGCAGCTTAGTCGGGGAACACGAGCAGTACTTC. Complete variable domain (other parts from reference TRBV7-3 and TRBJ2-7): GAGVSQTPSNKVTEKGKYVELRCDPISGHTALYWYRQSLGQGPEFLIYFQGTGAADDSGLPNDRFFAVRPEGSVSTLKIQRTERGDSAVYLCASSLVGEHEQYFGPGTRLTVT.

V is TRBV6-2 or TRBV6-3 and J is TRBJ2-2, with D unresolved. V lost 2 bases and J lost 2, with 6 bases in between. The CDR3 is made up of 14 amino acids. Germline V gene lookup returns CDR1 MNHEY and CDR2 SVGEGT. For the CDR3, the DNA is TGTGCCAGCAGTTACAGGAGTAACACCGGGGAGCTGTTTTTT. It translates to CASSYRSNTGELFF.

This rearrangement joins TRBV20-1 to TRBJ2-2; D remains unclear. CDR3 length equals 13 residues. The germline V gene encodes CDR1 DFQATT and CDR2 SNEGSKA (reference sequence). Between the trimmed V and J ends, which lost 7 bases and 0 bases, there was a span of 9 bases. The CDR3 reads CSVGLPNTGELFF. The CDR3 bases are TGCAGTGTAGGTCTACCGAACACCGGGGAGCTGTTTTTT.

This clonotype appeared a few times. This sequence may be a read error, since a much larger clone differs from it by one base. The V and J genes are TRBV6-5 and TRBJ1-1; no clear D. V dropped 9 bases and J dropped 2 bases, with 10 bases sitting between them. In germline, CDR1 is MNHEY, CDR2 SVGAGI. The CDR3 contains 12 residues. DNA of the CDR3: TGTGCCAGGGCGAGGCCTAACACTGAAGCTTTCTTT. As protein: CARARPNTEAFF.

The chain uses TRBV12-3 or TRBV12-4 and TRBJ1-3; perhaps TRBD1 as D (6 bases). The CDR3 has 15 residues. Trimming took 8 bases from V and 1 from J, leaving 15 bases between them. CDR3 residues: CASGQGHVSGNTIYF. CDR3 DNA: TGTGCCAGCGGCCAGGGGCACGTATCTGGAAACACCATATATTTT.

This clonotype was observed at least ten times. The chain uses TRBV11-2 and TRBJ2-5; TRBD2 matches at 11 bases. This CDR3 contains 16 residues. CDR1 is SGHAT, CDR2 FQNNGV, per germline. V was pared by 5 bases and J by 4 bases, with 9 bases of the junction left unmatched. The CDR3 bases are TGTGCCAGCAGCGCCGGGACTAGCGGACTTGGAGAGACCCAGTACTTC. It specifies CASSAGTSGLGETQYF.

The chain recombines TRBV5-1 with TRBJ1-3; TRBD1 might be the D (5 bases). V gave up 4 bases and J gave up 8 bases, with 16 bases separating them. CDR3 length: 14 residues. Germline assignment: CDR1 SGHRS and CDR2 YFSETQ. The CDR3 coding sequence is TGCGCCAGCAGCCAAGACGGGGGGTACGACACCATATATTTT. Its protein is CASSQDGGYDTIYF.

The chain has TRBV7-3 and TRBJ1-4; D call uncertain. Germline V lookup: CDR1 SGHTA, CDR2 FQGTGA. The CDR3 runs 15 residues. V was clipped by 6 bases and J by 14 bases, with 25 bases between them. The CDR3 coding sequence is TGTGCCAGCAGTTTCTCAGGAAGAGACGCTGAAACTCTGTTTTTT. Its translation is CASSFSGRDAETLFF.

This clonotype was detected ten times or more. The gene calls are TRBV6-1 and TRBJ2-7; 7 nucleotides line up with TRBD1. Per germline, CDR1 MNHNS and CDR2 SASEGT. The CDR3 consists of 15 residues. V shed 5 bases and J 1 base; nucleotides not matched to a gene: 8. The CDR3 reads CASSRQGRESYEQYF. CDR3 DNA sequence: TGTGCCAGCAGTCGACAGGGAAGGGAATCCTACGAGCAGTACTTC.

The chain combines TRBV15 with TRBJ1-2; 7 nucleotides align to TRBD1. V was pared by 3 bases and J by 4 bases, with 8 bases of the junction left unmatched. The length of the CDR3 is 15 residues. The V gene's germline CDR1 is LNHNV and CDR2 YYDKDF (reference sequence). Here the CDR3 reads CATSRDTGVLYGYTF. The CDR3, as DNA: TGTGCCACCAGCAGGGACACAGGGGTCCTCTATGGCTACACCTTC. The whole variable domain, filled in from reference TRBV15 and TRBJ1-2, reads DAMVIQNPRYQVTQFGKPVTLSCSQTLNHNVMYWYQQKSSQAPKLLFHYYDKDFNNEADTPDNFQSRRPNTSFCFLDIRSPGLGDTAMYLCATSRDTGVLYGYTFGSGTRLTVV.

Only a few counts were recorded for this clonotype. The J gene is TRBJ1-4, the V gene TRBV27; 11 bases map to TRBD1. This CDR3 has 16 amino acids. The ends lost 5 bases at V and 3 bases at J; junction bases unmatched: 5. Germline loops: CDR1 MNHEY, CDR2 SMNVEV (reference sequence). The CDR3 protein is CASSTGQGASNEKLFF. CDR3 sequence (DNA): TGTGCCAGCAGTACAGGACAGGGGGCCTCTAATGAAAAACTGTTTTTT.

Of note for this clonotype: The junction differs from germline at one of its ends, possibly a read error. This rearrangement joins TRBV7-7 to TRBJ1-3; D is unresolved. Germline CDR1 is SSHAT and CDR2 is FNYEAQ (reference sequence). The CDR3 has 13 residues. The CDR3 loop reads CASSPYSGNTIYF. Here the CDR3 DNA reads TGTGCTAGCAGTCCGTACTCTGGAAACACCATATATTTT.

This clonotype was seen a handful of times. This chain joins TRBV29-1 and TRBJ1-2, with TRBD1 identical over 7 bases. The CDR3 covers 12 residues. Germline values: CDR1 SQVTM, CDR2 ANQGSEA. V shed 7 bases and J 2 bases; nucleotides not matched to a gene: 4. DNA for the CDR3: TGCAGCGCTTTGGACAGGAACTATGGCTACACCTTC. This encodes CSALDRNYGYTF.

Note on this clonotype: With a much larger clone just one base away, this may be a read error. The chain links TRBV5-6 to TRBJ1-2; D uncertain. Germline-derived CDR1 and CDR2 are SGHDT and YYEEEE. The CDR3 loop spans 15 amino acids. The CDR3 loop is CASSDPGLLNYGHTF. Here the CDR3 DNA reads TGTGCCAGCAGCGACCCGGGCCTACTTAACTATGGCCACACCTTC.

A remark on this clonotype: A clone one base away is much larger, so this may be a read error. The chain recombines TRBV4-2 with TRBJ1-2; tentatively, D is TRBD1 (6 bases). Trimming took 4 bases from V and 5 from J, leaving 17 bases between them. The CDR3 covers 15 residues. Looked up from germline, CDR1 is LGHNA and CDR2 is YNFKEQ. The CDR3 nucleotides are TGTGCCAGCAGCCCAGGGGTTCGGGCGGCGTATGGCTACACCTTC. Its translation: CASSPGVRAAYGYTF.

This clonotype has at least ten counts. The chain is built from TRBV30 and TRBJ1-6; no firm D call. The germline V gene has CDR1 GTSNPN and CDR2 SVGIG (reference sequence). The germline V and J ends were trimmed by 3 bases and 12 bases, with 15 bases remaining between them. The CDR3 contains 13 residues. The chain's CDR3 is CAWSPKGIQPLHF. Written as DNA, the CDR3 is TGTGCCTGGAGCCCCAAAGGCATACAACCCCTCCACTTT.

The table lists this clonotype with a count of one. An end of the junction does not agree with germline; a read error may underlie this. This chain uses TRBV10-1 with TRBJ2-1; D uncertain. The CDR3 is 13 amino acids. The germline CDR1 and CDR2 sequences are WNHNN and SYGVQD (reference sequence). In nucleotides, the CDR3 is TGCGCCAGCAGAGTGACACCTTGGTATGGCCAGACCTTC. This encodes CASRVTPWYGQTF.

This clonotype has only a few counts. This chain joins TRBV5-6 and TRBJ1-1; D is unresolved. V lost 0 bases, J lost 0 bases, and 21 bases lay in between. Looked up from germline, CDR1 is SGHDT and CDR2 is YYEEEE. The CDR3 totals 19 residues. The CDR3 reads CASSLVRAYPLRVNTEAFF. CDR3 DNA sequence: TGTGCCAGCAGCTTGGTAAGGGCGTATCCTCTGAGGGTGAACACTGAAGCTTTCTTT.

V is TRBV5-6 and J is TRBJ1-6, with unresolved D. Looked up from germline, CDR1 is SGHDT and CDR2 is YYEEEE. V was shortened by 5 bases and J by 2 bases, with 11 bases between the two germline ends. This CDR3 has 15 amino acids. As DNA, the CDR3 is TGTGCCAGCAGGCGTTGGACGGCCTATAATTCACCCCTCCACTTT. Translation gives CASRRWTAYNSPLHF.

This clonotype occurred once. The chain couples TRBV20-1 to TRBJ1-4, with 8 bases aligning to TRBD1. The junction had 15 bases not matched to a gene; V was cut back by 3 bases and J by 6 bases. The CDR3 runs 17 residues. The germline V gene has CDR1 DFQATT and CDR2 SNEGSKA (reference sequence). The DNA for the CDR3 is TGCAGTGCTAGGGGGAGGCAGGGGGCCGATTTAGATGAAAAACTGTTTTTT. It codes for CSARGRQGADLDEKLFF.

This clonotype has ten or more counts. V and J are TRBV6-6 and TRBJ2-3, with 9 bases that match TRBD2. J lost 2 bases, V lost 6 bases, and 6 bases had no gene match. This CDR3 spans 15 amino acids. Germline loops: CDR1 MNHNY, CDR2 SVGAGI (reference sequence). The CDR3 bases are TGTGCCAGCAGCAGAGCGGGGGGAACCACAGATACGCAGTATTTT. This encodes CASSRAGGTTDTQYF.

A note on this clonotype: The conserved closing phenylalanine or tryptophan is absent in this CDR3, likely reflecting a read error. The DNA is left out, because the CDR3 cannot be placed on it with certainty; the CDR3 is given as TCRdb lists it. This chain connects TRBV19 to TRBJ1-2; TRBD1, the table's D call, lacks a check against the DNA. The germline gives CDR1 LNHDA, CDR2 SQIVND (reference sequence). From its first to its last residue, the CDR3 has 15 amino acids. The CDR3 here is CASSSGTGAAEQYFC.

In DNA, the CDR3 is TGCAGTGCTAGAGCCATCATACTGGGAGATACGCAGTATTTT. Its translation: CSARAIILGDTQYF. The chain recombines TRBV20-1 with TRBJ2-3, with D unresolved. Trimming took 1 base from V and 5 from J, leaving 13 bases between them. The germline V gene has CDR1 DFQATT and CDR2 SNEGSKA (reference sequence). This CDR3 contains 14 residues.

This clonotype was detected many times. The rearrangement joins TRBV29-1 to TRBJ1-1, with 11 nucleotides matching TRBD1. V was clipped by 6 bases and J by 2 bases; unmatched bases: 2. Germline V CDR1 and CDR2: SQVTM, ANQGSEA. The CDR3 length is 13 residues. CDR3 sequence (DNA): TGCAGCGTGGACAGGGGGCCCAACACTGAAGCTTTCTTT. It is translated as CSVDRGPNTEAFF.

About this clonotype itself: A single base separates this from a much larger clone, so it may be a read error. The rearrangement joins TRBV2 to TRBJ1-4; weak D call: TRBD1 (5 bases). This CDR3 is built from 14 residues. In germline, CDR1 is SNHLY, CDR2 FYNNEI. The CDR3 nucleotides are TGTGCCAGCACTCCGGGACGGTTTAATGAAGAACTGTTTTTT. Its translation: CASTPGRFNEELFF.